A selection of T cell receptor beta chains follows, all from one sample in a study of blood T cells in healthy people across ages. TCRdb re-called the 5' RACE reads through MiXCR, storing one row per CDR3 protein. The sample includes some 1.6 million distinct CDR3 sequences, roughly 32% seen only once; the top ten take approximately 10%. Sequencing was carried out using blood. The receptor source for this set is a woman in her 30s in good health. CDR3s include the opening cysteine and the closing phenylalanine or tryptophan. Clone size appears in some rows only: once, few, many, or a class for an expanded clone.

CATSRDGPRGYEQYF,.,TRBJ2-7,TRBV15
CASSSPTGTNRDTQYF,.,TRBJ2-3,TRBV6-2/TRBV6-3
CASSQGPQGAQPQHF,.,TRBJ1-5,TRBV4-1
CASSPTGGFGELFF,.,TRBJ2-2,TRBV12-3/TRBV12-4
CASSVEQFGEKLFF,.,TRBJ1-4,TRBV9
CASSQVGDGGNTEAFF,once,TRBJ1-1,TRBV4-1
CASRGEQYF,many,TRBJ2-7,TRBV15
CASSLSGEGQMYF,.,TRBJ2-7,TRBV28
CASRLGGTSGYTF,.,TRBJ1-2,TRBV12-3/TRBV12-4
CASSVRDSYTEAFF,few,TRBJ1-1,TRBV9
CASSYNRGVETQYF,few,TRBJ2-5,TRBV6-6
CASSVDAGILDEQYF,.,TRBJ2-7,TRBV9
CASSETKNTEAFF,.,TRBJ1-1,TRBV6-1
CASSVSRGNSPLHF,.,TRBJ1-6,TRBV6-1
CANSLGVYSHQTQYF,.,TRBJ2-5,TRBV27
CASSLISPQRANEQFF,few,TRBJ2-1,TRBV7-2
CASSPGSTSETQYF,.,TRBJ2-5,TRBV18
CSANDHTQYRVQEQYF,few,TRBJ2-7,TRBV20-1
CASSYGARGTQYF,.,TRBJ2-3,TRBV6-2/TRBV6-3
CASRYREDEAFF,few,TRBJ1-1,TRBV7-9
CASSEEDPSYEQYF,few,TRBJ2-7,TRBV6-1
CASSFLATAYEQYF,few,TRBJ2-7,TRBV28
CASSPQGGGSEQFF,.,TRBJ2-1,TRBV7-9
CASSTLGGPYNEQFF,few,TRBJ2-1,TRBV7-2
CAARGAGQPTLGAFF,.,TRBJ1-1,TRBV15
CASGQGGLSEQFF,few,TRBJ2-1,TRBV11-3
CASSPLRVEQDTQYF,.,TRBJ2-3,TRBV7-2
CASSSQDSFNTYEQYF,.,TRBJ2-7,TRBV12-3/TRBV12-4
CSASPGTENTEAFF,.,TRBJ1-1,TRBV20-1
CASSTWDRPYEQYF,.,TRBJ2-7,TRBV6-5
CSARDPLVSEQFF,.,TRBJ2-1,TRBV20-1
CASRHREMNTEAFF,few,TRBJ1-1,TRBV6-6
CASSRVGQGGTEAFF,.,TRBJ1-1,TRBV7-9
CATLGRVWETQYF,few,TRBJ2-5,TRBV24-1
CSVTGESYEQYF,.,TRBJ2-7,TRBV20-1
CASSPHSGTRYNEQFF,.,TRBJ2-1,TRBV9
CAWSVGFDTQYF,.,TRBJ2-3,TRBV30
CASSPGAGSEKLFF,.,TRBJ1-4,TRBV19
CASSQVERDYEQYF,.,TRBJ2-7,TRBV4-1
CASSPASRETQYF,.,TRBJ2-5,TRBV18
CASSQGPGKTEAFF,.,TRBJ1-1,TRBV4-1
CASSLTHSNYGYTF,.,TRBJ1-2,TRBV5-1
CASSVGTLMNTEAFF,.,TRBJ1-1,TRBV9
CASSPQGYGDKEQFF,.,TRBJ2-1,TRBV7-9
CASRILLDSPLHF,few,TRBJ1-6,TRBV6-6
CASSGGQGAETQYF,few,TRBJ2-5,TRBV3-1
CASSYPGSGGANEQFF,few,TRBJ2-1,TRBV6-2/TRBV6-3
CASSPEDPGGGINYGYTF,few,TRBJ1-2,TRBV4-2
CSVGAGRDSPLHF,.,TRBJ1-6,TRBV29-1
CAISAPGLAPGSGANVLTF,few,TRBJ2-6,TRBV10-3
CASSLRLAVSSYNEQFF,few,TRBJ2-1,TRBV27
CTIRWHNEQFF,.,TRBJ2-1,TRBV10-3
CASGPGTVLNQPQHF,.,TRBJ1-5,TRBV27
CSASETLMNTEAFF,few,TRBJ1-1,TRBV20-1
CATARDITSYEQYF,few,TRBJ2-7,TRBV15
CASSQVTSANTGELFF,few,TRBJ2-2,TRBV14